One sample yielded the 10 T cell receptor beta chains listed below, sequenced in a study of breast tumors, draining lymph nodes, adjacent tissues. Breast cancer patients provided tissue from their axillary draining lymph nodes. TCRdb analysed the multiplex PCR reads with MiXCR anew, one entry per CDR3 protein. The sample holds hundreds of thousands of distinct CDR3 sequences, approximately 31% seen once. The sequenced sample was axillary lymph node tissue. The source is a female donor with breast cancer. Some clones in this sample may be carry-over from other donors' samples.

This clonotype was picked up a small number of times. A read error may produce the germline difference seen at one junction end. The V gene is TRBV6-6, the J gene TRBJ1-2; no clear D. This CDR3 region has 13 residues. CDR1 MNHNY and CDR2 SVGAGI come from the germline V gene (reference sequence). The CDR3 nucleotides read TGTGCCAGCAGTCACTCCCGGGATGGGGGCTACACCTTC. It translates to CASSHSRDGGYTF.

Comments on this clonotype: At one end the junction does not follow the germline gene, possibly because of a read error. J is TRBJ2-5 and V is TRBV12-3 or TRBV12-4; D assignment may be TRBD1 or TRBD2 (6 bases each). CDR3 length: 11 residues. The CDR3 is CASRVAGQVCF. The CDR3 DNA reads TGTGCCAGCAGGGTGGCGGGACAAGTGTGCTTC.

This clonotype was detected ten times or more. One junction end disagrees with the germline gene, perhaps due to a read error. The V call is TRBV9, the J call TRBJ2-5; TRBD1 aligns across 7 bases. The CDR3 runs to 14 residues. Germline lookup yields CDR1 SGDLS and CDR2 YYNGEE. CDR3 sequence (DNA): TGTGCCAGCAGCGTTACAGGGGATGGAGAGACCCAGTCCTTC. As protein: CASSVTGDGETQSF.

This clonotype was counted between two and nine times. A much larger clonotype is one base distant, so this may be a read error. The chain couples TRBV7-2 to TRBJ2-5; TRBD2 matches at 10 bases. CDR1 is SGHTA, CDR2 FQGNSA, per germline. There are 15 residues in the CDR3. J lost 6 bases, V lost 3 bases, and 7 bases had no gene match. The CDR3 here is CASSLASGSLKTQYF. CDR3 sequence (DNA): TGTGCCAGCAGCTTGGCTAGCGGGAGTTTAAAGACCCAGTACTTC.

The V call is TRBV7-2, the J call TRBJ1-4; D call uncertain. V shed 8 bases and J shed 0 bases, with 13 bases lying between them. Per the germline V gene, CDR1 is SGHTA and CDR2 is FQGNSA. The length of the CDR3 is 15 residues. The CDR3 coding sequence is TGTGCCAGCGGTCCCCATCCGGCAACTAATGAAAAACTGTTTTTT. It codes for CASGPHPATNEKLFF. The full variable domain, in which reference TRBV7-2 and TRBJ1-4 provide the parts outside the CDR3, is GAGVSQSPSNKVTEKGKDVELRCDPISGHTALYWYRQSLGQGLEFLIYFQGNSAPDKSGLPSDRFSAERTGGSVSTLTIQRTQQEDSAVYLCASGPHPATNEKLFFGSGTQLSVL.

This clonotype occurred once. The chain uses TRBV20-1 and TRBJ2-1; D might be TRBD2 (6 bases). The CDR3 is 14 residues long. CDR1 and CDR2 (germline): DFQATT, SNEGSKA (reference sequence). CDR3 nucleotides: TGCAGCTTAGTATTCGGGAGTAACGACAATGAGCAGTTCTTC. This codes for CSLVFGSNDNEQFF.

V gene TRBV5-4 combines with J gene TRBJ2-7; possibly TRBD1 for D (6 bases). The CDR3 totals 15 residues. Trimming took off 3 bases at V and 0 bases at J, with 13 bases between the two ends. Germline V gives CDR1 SGHNT, CDR2 YYREEE (reference sequence). For the CDR3, the DNA is TGTGCCAGCAGCTCCATCGACAGGCCCTCCTACGAGCAGTACTTC. Translating it yields CASSSIDRPSYEQYF. The full variable domain, rest sourced from reference TRBV5-4 and TRBJ2-7, is ETGVTQSPTHLIKTRGQQVTLRCSSQSGHNTVSWYQQALGQGPQFIFQYYREEENGRGNFPPRFSGLQFPNYSSELNVNALELDDSALYLCASSSIDRPSYEQYFGPGTRLTVT.

The chain couples TRBV10-1 to TRBJ2-5, with no clear D. V gave up 6 bases and J gave up 4 bases, with 18 bases separating them. The CDR3 consists of 15 residues. Germline-derived CDR1 and CDR2 are WNHNN and SYGVQD (reference sequence). The chain's CDR3 is CASRNLDSHAETQYF. DNA for the CDR3: TGCGCCAGCAGAAATTTGGATTCCCACGCAGAGACCCAGTACTTC.

The rearrangement uses TRBV6-1 and TRBJ2-7, with TRBD1 matching 7 bases. CDR3 length: 12 amino acids. CDR1 and CDR2 (germline): MNHNS, SASEGT. The junction had 3 bases not matched to a gene; V was cut back by 6 bases and J by 4 bases. The CDR3 DNA is TGTGCCAGCAGCACAGGGGTATACGAGCAGTACTTC. Encoded protein: CASSTGVYEQYF.

The chain carries TRBV5-1 and TRBJ1-4; no firm D call. V lost 4 bases to trimming and J lost 13 bases, with 11 bases between them. This CDR3 contains 11 residues. Germline V CDR1 and CDR2: SGHRS, YFSETQ. The CDR3 nucleotides are TGCGCCAGCAGCCAAGGGAGCAGACTGTTTTTT. It codes for CASSQGSRLFF. The variable domain in full, completed from reference TRBV5-1 and TRBJ1-4, reads KAGVTQTPRYLIKTRGQQVTLSCSPISGHRSVSWYQQTPGQGLQFLFEYFSETQRNKGNFPGRFSGRQFSNSRSEMNVSTLELGDSALYLCASSQGSRLFFGSGTQLSVL.